The rows below give T cell receptor beta chains drawn from one sample of a study of technical replicates of blood from several donors. The method was immunoSEQ multiplex PCR; TCRdb's version includes in-frame clones alone and lacks a portion of them. The sample has around 70,000 clones, about 95% seen once. The material sequenced was T cells isolated from PBMCs. These TCRs come from a human donor in good health. Each CDR3 is given with its conserved first and last residue. D genes are given only for firm matches. Only some rows state a clone size, as once, few, many or a class for expanded clones.

>-|TRBV19|TRBJ1-5|-
TGTGCCAGTAGTGGTCTGCCTGCGGGTATTCAGCCCCAGCATTTT
CASSGLPAGIQPQHF
>TRBD1|TRBV11-2|TRBJ2-3|-
TGTGCCAGCAGCAACCGGGACAGGGGCACAGATACGCAGTATTTT
CASSNRDRGTDTQYF
>TRBD2|TRBV28|TRBJ2-1|-
TGTGCCACCACTGGGACTAGCGGCTACAATGAGCAGTTCTTC
CATTGTSGYNEQFF
>TRBD2|TRBV23-1|TRBJ2-1|-
TGCGCCAGCAGTCAATCGTTCCCCTATAGCGGGGGCCCAGCCCAACGGAATGAGCAGTTCTTC
CASSQSFPYSGGPAQRNEQFF
>-|TRBV2|TRBJ1-1|-
TGTGCCAGCACGGTGGCCGAGGGTATGAACACTGAAGCTTTCTTT
CASTVAEGMNTEAFF
>-|TRBV11-2|TRBJ2-5|-
TGTGCCAGCACCCCCGGGCGGGTCTGGCAAGAGACCCAGTACTTC
CASTPGRVWQETQYF
>-|TRBV19|TRBJ2-1|once
TGTGCCAGTAGTATCGGGATCTCCTATTCCAATGAGCAGTTCTTC
CASSIGISYSNEQFF
>-|TRBV7-9|TRBJ2-7|-
TGTGCCAGCAGCCCGGAGGTCGAGCAGTACTTC
CASSPEVEQYF
>TRBD1|TRBV29-1|TRBJ2-1|-
TGCAGCGTCGGAAGGGGGACAGGGGACAATGAGCAGTTCTTC
CSVGRGTGDNEQFF
>TRBD2|TRBV13|TRBJ2-3|-
TGTGCCAGCAGCGGTCCGGGGGGGAGCACAGATACGCAGTATTTT
CASSGPGGSTDTQYF
>TRBD2|TRBV25-1|TRBJ2-1|-
TGTGCCAGCAGTGAGGGACTAGCGGGGCCCCGAACAGGGGATGAGCAGTTCTTC
CASSEGLAGPRTGDEQFF
>TRBD1|TRBV4-1|TRBJ2-2|-
TGCGCCAGCAGCCAAGGGGACAGGCGAGGCGGGGAGCTGTTTTTT
CASSQGDRRGGELFF
>TRBD1|TRBV9|TRBJ2-6|-
TGTGCCAGCAGCGTAGCTGAGGGGACAGTCTCTGGGGCCAACGTCCTGACTTTC
CASSVAEGTVSGANVLTF
>-|TRBV20-1|TRBJ1-1|-
TGCAGTGCTAGAGATCAAGAAGCTTTCTTT
CSARDQEAFF
>-|TRBV19|TRBJ1-2|-
TGTGCCAGTAGTACTCCCCAGGGGCCGTACTATGGCTACACCTTC
CASSTPQGPYYGYTF
>-|TRBV6-1|TRBJ2-7|-
TGTGCCAGCAGTGAACCCCGAGAATACGAGCAGTACTTC
CASSEPREYEQYF
>TRBD1|TRBV13|TRBJ1-2|-
TGTGCCAGCAGGTCTACCGGGACAGGGTTTTCCTATGGCTACACCTTC
CASRSTGTGFSYGYTF
>-|TRBV19|TRBJ2-7|-
TGTGCCAGTAGTCGGGGAGACTACGAGCAGTACTTC
CASSRGDYEQYF
>TRBD1|TRBV12-5|TRBJ2-1|-
TGTGCTAGTGCCATTACAGGGGGTTGGGACAATGAGCAGTTCTTC
CASAITGGWDNEQFF
>-|TRBV19|TRBJ1-4|-
TGTGCCAGTAGTAGCAGAGGAGGGACTAATGAAAAACTGTTTTTT
CASSSRGGTNEKLFF
>-|TRBV29-1|TRBJ2-3|once
TGCAGCGTTGACGGCGGAACGGATACGCAGTATTTT
CSVDGGTDTQYF
>TRBD2|TRBV18|TRBJ2-7|-
TGTGCCAGCTCACCGACTAGCGGGAGGTACGAGCAGTACTTC
CASSPTSGRYEQYF
>TRBD1|TRBV19|TRBJ1-5|-
TGTGCCACCACGACAGGGGGCGAGGTTAATCAGCCCCAGCATTTT
CATTTGGEVNQPQHF
>TRBD2|TRBV5-4|TRBJ2-1|-
TGTGCCAGCAGCGCCGGGACTAGCGGGAGGGATGAGCAGTTCTTC
CASSAGTSGRDEQFF
>-|TRBV6-1|TRBJ2-1|-
TGTGCCAGCAGTGAAGGAGTCTACAATGAGCAGTTCTTC
CASSEGVYNEQFF
>TRBD2|TRBV11-2|TRBJ2-6|-
TGTGCCAGCAGCCCCCGCCGTGGGCGGGGGTCTGGGGCCAACGTCCTGACTTTC
CASSPRRGRGSGANVLTF
>-|TRBV4-1|TRBJ2-7|once
TGCGCCAGCAGCCAAGATCGTAGATACGAGCAGTACTTC
CASSQDRRYEQYF
>-|TRBV19|TRBJ2-3|-
TGTGCCAGTAGTATAGGTTGGCTGCGAGGGGGAAGCACAGATACGCAGTATTTT
CASSIGWLRGGSTDTQYF
>TRBD1|TRBV9|TRBJ2-7|once
TGTGCCAGCAGTAGAACCACAGGGGCCCTCTACGAGCAGTACTTC
CASSRTTGALYEQYF
>TRBD1|TRBV19|TRBJ2-7|-
TGTGCCAGTAGTATTCTCGGGACAGATTACGAGCAGTACTTC
CASSILGTDYEQYF
>-|TRBV6-4|TRBJ1-1|-
TGTGCCAGCAGGGGCCAAGCTTTCTTT
CASRGQAFF
>-|TRBV6-5|TRBJ2-7|-
TGTGCCAGCAGTTACTATGGGGACTCATATTCCGAGCAGTACTTC
CASSYYGDSYSEQYF
>TRBD1|TRBV9|TRBJ1-1|-
TGTGCCAGCAGCGAGACAGGGGGAAGCACTGAAGCTTTCTTT
CASSETGGSTEAFF
>-|TRBV7-9|TRBJ2-7|once
TGTGCCACTAGGGTGTCCAGGACTATTGGATCCTACGAGCAGTACTTC
CATRVSRTIGSYEQYF
>-|TRBV5-1|TRBJ2-2|-
TGCGCCAGCAGCTTGGCCCTGACACAGAACACCGGGGAGCTGTTTTTT
CASSLALTQNTGELFF
>TRBD2|TRBV5-1|TRBJ2-1|-
TGCGCCAGCAGCGTCACTAGCGGGAGCTACAATGAGCAGTTCTTC
CASSVTSGSYNEQFF
>-|TRBV6-6|TRBJ2-2|-
TGTGCCAGCGCCGGGGGGCGGGTTGTCACCGGGGAGCTGTTTTTT
CASAGGRVVTGELFF
>TRBD2|TRBV28|TRBJ2-5|-
TGTGCCAGCAGTTTATGGCGGGGGTTGGGGGGAATAGGGGAGACCCAGTACTTC
CASSLWRGLGGIGETQYF
>TRBD1|TRBV4-1|TRBJ1-1|-
TGCGCCAGCAGCCAAGTTCAGGGGGACACTGAAGCTTTCTTT
CASSQVQGDTEAFF
>-|TRBV2|TRBJ2-5|-
TGTGCCAGCAGTGTATCGGGGGACGCGGGGGAGACCCAGTACTTC
CASSVSGDAGETQYF
>-|TRBV30|TRBJ2-7|-
TGTGCCTGGAGAGACAGGGCTAGCGACGAGCAGTACTTC
CAWRDRASDEQYF
>TRBD2|TRBV4-1|TRBJ2-2|-
TGCGCCAGCAGCTCCGGACTAGGAAACACCGGGGAGCTGTTTTTT
CASSSGLGNTGELFF
>-|TRBV2|TRBJ1-2|-
TGTGCCAGCAGTGAAAGGGGTAGGACGGGCTCGGACTATGGCTACACCTTC
CASSERGRTGSDYGYTF
>-|TRBV19|TRBJ1-2|-
TGTGCCAGTAGTATCCAGCTCAGGGGCGGTGGCTACACCTTC
CASSIQLRGGGYTF
>-|TRBV7-9|TRBJ1-5|-
TGTGCCAGCAGCTTAGATCACGGGTCCAATCAGCCCCAGCATTTT
CASSLDHGSNQPQHF
>TRBD1|TRBV9|TRBJ1-2|-
TGTGCCAGCAGCGGACAGGGGTACTATGGCTACACCTTC
CASSGQGYYGYTF
>-|TRBV15|TRBJ1-5|-
TGTGCCACCAGCAGAGAGGCCGATAGCAATCAGCCCCAGCATTTT
CATSREADSNQPQHF
>TRBD2|TRBV5-4|TRBJ2-5|-
TGTGCCAGCAGCTTGGCCGGGAGGGGAGAGACCCAGTACTTC
CASSLAGRGETQYF
>TRBD1|TRBV7-3|TRBJ1-2|-
TGTGCCAGCAGCGAAGATCCGGGACAGGCTAACTATGGCTACACCTTC
CASSEDPGQANYGYTF
>-|TRBV6-5|TRBJ1-2|-
TGTGCCAGCAGTTACAGTTCCGGCGGGAACTATGGCTACACCTTC
CASSYSSGGNYGYTF
>TRBD1|TRBV27|TRBJ2-6|-
TGTGCCAGCAGTGCATCCGGGACAGGAGGGGCCAACGTCCTGACTTTC
CASSASGTGGANVLTF
>-|TRBV11-3|TRBJ2-1|-
TGTGCCAGCAGCCGAGACGGGGGAAATGAGCAGTTCTTC
CASSRDGGNEQFF
>-|TRBV11-2|TRBJ2-7|-
TGTGCCAGCAGGAGACTAGGTTCCTACGAGCAGTACTTC
CASRRLGSYEQYF
>TRBD1|TRBV27|TRBJ1-4|-
TGTGCCAGCAGTTTGGGACAGGGGGCAGTAAAACTGTTTTTT
CASSLGQGAVKLFF